The subject of this entry is one T cell receptor (beta chain). This entry comes from a study of blood T cell repertoires in COVID-19. Germline V gene data show CDR1 as SGHNT and CDR2 as YYREEE (reference sequence). V lost 3 bases and J lost 8, with 11 bases in between. There are 12 residues in the CDR3. Here immunoSEQ multiplex PCR was the method, and the copy in TCRdb shows in-frame clones only, minus some. Of 140,000 or so clones listed, about nine tenths are singletons. This TCR was recovered from a human donor in a cohort sampled during active COVID-19. The sample comprised peripheral blood. This chain joins TRBV5-4 and TRBJ1-2, with D possibly matching TRBD1 (6 bases). For the CDR3, the DNA is TGTGCCAGCAGCTCGAACAGGGCCGGCTACACCTTC. Its translation is CASSSNRAGYTF.